The 5 T cell receptor beta chains reported below all come from one sample, sequenced in a study of blood T cell repertoires in COVID-19. Assay used: immunoSEQ multiplex PCR; TCRdb lists only in-frame clones, some missing. The sample yields 90,000 to 120,000 clones, approximately 70% seen once. Sequenced material: peripheral blood. The receptor source for this set is a woman aged 40 to 55 with acute or convalescent COVID-19.

This clone was recorded many times. The chain employs TRBV6-5 and TRBJ2-7, with D tentatively TRBD1 (6 bases). CDR3 length equals 15 residues. The germline CDR1 and CDR2 sequences are MNHEY and SVGAGI. V lost 7 bases to trimming and J lost 4 bases, with 20 bases between them. The CDR3 loop is CASMRRTDPLYEQYF. The CDR3 nucleotides read TGTGCCAGCATGAGAAGGACAGACCCTTTATACGAGCAGTACTTC.

V and J are TRBV3-1 (or the pseudogene TRBV3-2) and TRBJ1-1; 9 positions agree with TRBD1. CDR1 is LGHDT, CDR2 YNNKEL, per germline (reference sequence). The CDR3 is 14 residues long. Trimming cost V 3 bases and J 4 bases; bases outside gene matches: 3. CDR3 region: CASSQGQGVTEAFF. The DNA of the CDR3 is TGTGCCAGCAGCCAGGGACAGGGCGTCACTGAAGCTTTCTTT.

This chain joins TRBV7-2 and TRBJ2-2; a weak D match, TRBD2 (5 bases). Per germline, CDR1 SGHTA and CDR2 FQGNSA. The V and J ends lost 4 bases and 2 bases respectively, with 11 bases between them. This CDR3 has 15 residues. The CDR3 here is CASSSILGNTGELFF. CDR3 coding DNA: TGTGCCAGCAGCTCGATACTAGGAAACACCGGGGAGCTGTTTTTT.

J is TRBJ2-1 and V is TRBV27; 12 bases match TRBD2. The germline gives CDR1 MNHEY, CDR2 SMNVEV (reference sequence). The CDR3 has 16 amino acids. J was trimmed by 8 bases and V by 5 bases; bases with no gene match: 10. The CDR3 DNA sequence: TGTGCCAGCAGTCCGTCCCTAGCGGGGGGGCTCTATGAGCAGTTCTTC. Translated, it gives CASSPSLAGGLYEQFF.

V is TRBV18 and J is TRBJ1-5; 9 bases line up with TRBD1. This CDR3 contains 16 residues. Germline V gene sequence: CDR1 KGHSH, CDR2 LQKENI. V lost 0 bases and J lost 3; bases outside the gene matches: 3. The CDR3 coding sequence is TGTGCCAGCTCACCACCGGGACAGGGTGACAATCAGCCCCAGCATTTT. Its protein product is CASSPPGQGDNQPQHF. Full variable domain (rest looked up from reference TRBV18 and TRBJ1-5): NAGVMQNPRHLVRRRGQEARLRCSPMKGHSHVYWYRQLPEEGLKFMVYLQKENIIDESGMPKERFSAEFPKEGPSILRIQQVVRGDSAAYFCASSPPGQGDNQPQHFGDGTRLSIL.